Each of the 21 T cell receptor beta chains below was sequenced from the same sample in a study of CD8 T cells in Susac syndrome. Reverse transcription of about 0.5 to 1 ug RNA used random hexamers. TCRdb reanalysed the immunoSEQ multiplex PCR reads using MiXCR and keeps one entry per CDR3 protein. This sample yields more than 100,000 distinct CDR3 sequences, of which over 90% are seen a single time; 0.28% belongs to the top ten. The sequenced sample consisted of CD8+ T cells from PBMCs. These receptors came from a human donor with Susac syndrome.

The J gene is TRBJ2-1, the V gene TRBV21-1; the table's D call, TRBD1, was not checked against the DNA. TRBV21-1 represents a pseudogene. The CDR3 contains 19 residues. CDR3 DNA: TGTGCCAGCAGCGGCCTCGGGGACCCTTTAATTAGCTCCTACAATGAGCAGTTCTTC. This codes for CASSGLGDPLISSYNEQFF.

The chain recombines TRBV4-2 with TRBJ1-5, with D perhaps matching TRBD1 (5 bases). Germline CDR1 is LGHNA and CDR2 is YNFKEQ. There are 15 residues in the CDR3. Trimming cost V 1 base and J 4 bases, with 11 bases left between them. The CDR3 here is CASSQALGVNQPQHF. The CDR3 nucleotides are TGTGCCAGCAGCCAAGCATTAGGGGTAAATCAGCCCCAGCATTTT.

The CDR3 sequence: CASSFAENTEAFF. DNA for the CDR3: TGTGCCAGCAGTTTCGCGGAAAACACTGAAGCTTTCTTT. The rearrangement uses TRBV11-3 and TRBJ1-1; D not resolved. The V and J ends lost 6 bases and 2 bases respectively, with 10 bases between them. The length of the CDR3 is 13 residues. Germline assignment: CDR1 SGHNT and CDR2 YENEEA.

CDR3 DNA: TGCAGTGCCTCGACTAGCGGGGAACTCCAAGAGACCCAGTACTTC. Amino acids: CSASTSGELQETQYF. The chain carries TRBV20-1 and TRBJ2-5, with 11 bases matching TRBD2. Germline CDR1 DFQATT, CDR2 SNEGSKA (reference sequence). The CDR3 totals 15 residues. With 6 bases clipped from V and 1 base from J, the junction kept 7 bases outside the gene matches.

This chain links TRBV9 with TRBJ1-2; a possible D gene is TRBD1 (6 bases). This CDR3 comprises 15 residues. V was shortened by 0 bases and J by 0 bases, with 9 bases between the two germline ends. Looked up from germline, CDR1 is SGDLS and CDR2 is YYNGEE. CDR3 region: CASSVDRAANYGYTF. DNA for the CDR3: TGTGCCAGCAGCGTAGACAGGGCCGCTAACTATGGCTACACCTTC.

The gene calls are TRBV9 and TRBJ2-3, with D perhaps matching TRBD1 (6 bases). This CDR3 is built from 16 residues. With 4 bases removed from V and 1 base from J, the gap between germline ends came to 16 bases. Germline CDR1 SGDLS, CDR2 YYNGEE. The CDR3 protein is CASSPSSGEGTDTQYF. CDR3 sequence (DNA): TGTGCCAGCAGCCCCAGCTCAGGGGAAGGCACAGATACGCAGTATTTT.

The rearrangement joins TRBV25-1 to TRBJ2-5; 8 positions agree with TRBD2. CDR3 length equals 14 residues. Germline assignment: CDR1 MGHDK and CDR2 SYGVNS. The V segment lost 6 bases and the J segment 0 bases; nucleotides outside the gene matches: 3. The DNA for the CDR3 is TGTGCCAGCAGAGAACTAGCGGACCAAGAGACCCAGTACTTC. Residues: CASRELADQETQYF.

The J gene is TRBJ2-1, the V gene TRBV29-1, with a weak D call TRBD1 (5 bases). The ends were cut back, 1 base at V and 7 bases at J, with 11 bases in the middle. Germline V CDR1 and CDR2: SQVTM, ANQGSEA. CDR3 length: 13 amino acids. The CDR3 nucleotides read TGCAGCGTTGAAGGGGGCGCACGAAATGAGCAGTTCTTC. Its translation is CSVEGGARNEQFF.

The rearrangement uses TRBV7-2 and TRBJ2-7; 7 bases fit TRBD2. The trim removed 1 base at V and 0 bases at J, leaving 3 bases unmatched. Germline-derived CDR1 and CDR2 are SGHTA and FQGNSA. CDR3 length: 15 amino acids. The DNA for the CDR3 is TGTGCCAGCAGCTTAGTGGGGGACTACTCCTACGAGCAGTACTTC. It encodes CASSLVGDYSYEQYF.

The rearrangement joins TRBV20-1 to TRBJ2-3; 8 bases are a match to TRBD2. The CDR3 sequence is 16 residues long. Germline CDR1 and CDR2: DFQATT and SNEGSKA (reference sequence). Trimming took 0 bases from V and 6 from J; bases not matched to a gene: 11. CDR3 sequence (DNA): TGCAGTGCTAGAGATGGCAGCGGGGGCCCCCGGGATACGCAGTATTTT. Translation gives CSARDGSGGPRDTQYF.

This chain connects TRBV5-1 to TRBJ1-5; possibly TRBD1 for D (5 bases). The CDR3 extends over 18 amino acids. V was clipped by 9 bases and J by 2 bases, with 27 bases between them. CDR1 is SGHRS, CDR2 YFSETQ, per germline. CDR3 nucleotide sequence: TGCGCCACCCAGGGTGGGGCAGGTGATCGAGTGGGCAATCAGCCCCAGCATTTT. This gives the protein CATQGGAGDRVGNQPQHF.

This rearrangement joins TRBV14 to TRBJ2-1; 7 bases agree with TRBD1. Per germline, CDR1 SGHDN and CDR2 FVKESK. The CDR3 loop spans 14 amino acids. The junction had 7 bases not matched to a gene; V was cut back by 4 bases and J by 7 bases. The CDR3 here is CASSPDRVVNEQFF. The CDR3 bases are TGTGCCAGCAGCCCTGACAGGGTCGTGAATGAGCAGTTCTTC.

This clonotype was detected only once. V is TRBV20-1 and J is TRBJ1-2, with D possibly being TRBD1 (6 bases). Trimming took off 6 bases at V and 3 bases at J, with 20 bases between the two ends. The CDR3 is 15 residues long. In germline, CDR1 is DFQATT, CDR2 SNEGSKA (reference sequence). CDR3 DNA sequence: TGCAGTGCCCCTCCTACAGGGTTCATTGACTATGGCTACACCTTC. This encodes CSAPPTGFIDYGYTF.

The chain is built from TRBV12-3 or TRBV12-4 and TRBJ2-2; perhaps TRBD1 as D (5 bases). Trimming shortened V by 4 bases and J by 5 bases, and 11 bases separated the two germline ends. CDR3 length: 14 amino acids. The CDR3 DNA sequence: TGTGCCAGCAGTTGGGGCATACAGACCGGGGAGCTGTTTTTT. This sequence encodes CASSWGIQTGELFF.

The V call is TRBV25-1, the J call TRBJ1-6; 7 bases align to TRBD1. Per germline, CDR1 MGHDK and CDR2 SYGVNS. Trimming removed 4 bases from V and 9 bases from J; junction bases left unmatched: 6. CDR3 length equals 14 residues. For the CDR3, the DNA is TGTGCCAGCAGTGCCACAGGGGTGGGTTCACCCCTCCACTTT. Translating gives CASSATGVGSPLHF.

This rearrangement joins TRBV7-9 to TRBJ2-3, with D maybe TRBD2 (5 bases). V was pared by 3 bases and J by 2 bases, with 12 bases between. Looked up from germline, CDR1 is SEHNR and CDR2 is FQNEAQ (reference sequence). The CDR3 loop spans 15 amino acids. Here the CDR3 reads CASSFKLGFTDTQYF. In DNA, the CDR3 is TGTGCCAGCAGCTTCAAACTAGGATTCACAGATACGCAGTATTTT.

CDR3 protein: CSAVQGDSYEQYF. The DNA of the CDR3 is TGCAGCGCTGTGCAGGGAGACTCCTACGAGCAGTACTTC. The chain combines TRBV29-1 with TRBJ2-7; possibly TRBD1 or TRBD2 for D (5 bases each). The CDR3 totals 13 residues. Germline V lookup: CDR1 SQVTM, CDR2 ANQGSEA. V was pared by 7 bases and J by 0 bases, with 13 bases between.

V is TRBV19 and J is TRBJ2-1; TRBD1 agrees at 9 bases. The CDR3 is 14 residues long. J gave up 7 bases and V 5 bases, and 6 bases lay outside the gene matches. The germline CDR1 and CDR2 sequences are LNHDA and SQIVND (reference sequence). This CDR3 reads CASSVGTGNNEQFF. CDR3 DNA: TGTGCCAGTAGTGTCGGGACAGGGAATAATGAGCAGTTCTTC.

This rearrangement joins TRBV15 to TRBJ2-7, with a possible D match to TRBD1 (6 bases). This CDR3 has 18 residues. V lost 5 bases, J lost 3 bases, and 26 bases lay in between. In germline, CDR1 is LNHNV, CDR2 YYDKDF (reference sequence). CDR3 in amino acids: CATSPQGGPLLSYYEQYF. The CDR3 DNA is TGTGCCACCAGCCCACAGGGCGGTCCCTTACTCTCCTACTACGAGCAGTACTTC.

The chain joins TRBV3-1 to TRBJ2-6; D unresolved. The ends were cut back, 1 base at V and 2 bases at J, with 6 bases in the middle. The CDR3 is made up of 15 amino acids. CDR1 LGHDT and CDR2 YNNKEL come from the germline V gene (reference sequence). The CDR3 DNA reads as TGTGCCAGCAGCCAAGTTTATACTGGGGCCAACGTCCTGACTTTC. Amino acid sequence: CASSQVYTGANVLTF.

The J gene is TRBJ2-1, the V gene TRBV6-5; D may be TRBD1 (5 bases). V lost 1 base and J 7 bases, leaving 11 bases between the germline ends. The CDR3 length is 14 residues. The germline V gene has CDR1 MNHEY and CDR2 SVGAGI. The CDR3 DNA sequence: TGTGCCAGCAGTTACTTTTCAGGGTCTAATGAGCAGTTCTTC. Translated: CASSYFSGSNEQFF.